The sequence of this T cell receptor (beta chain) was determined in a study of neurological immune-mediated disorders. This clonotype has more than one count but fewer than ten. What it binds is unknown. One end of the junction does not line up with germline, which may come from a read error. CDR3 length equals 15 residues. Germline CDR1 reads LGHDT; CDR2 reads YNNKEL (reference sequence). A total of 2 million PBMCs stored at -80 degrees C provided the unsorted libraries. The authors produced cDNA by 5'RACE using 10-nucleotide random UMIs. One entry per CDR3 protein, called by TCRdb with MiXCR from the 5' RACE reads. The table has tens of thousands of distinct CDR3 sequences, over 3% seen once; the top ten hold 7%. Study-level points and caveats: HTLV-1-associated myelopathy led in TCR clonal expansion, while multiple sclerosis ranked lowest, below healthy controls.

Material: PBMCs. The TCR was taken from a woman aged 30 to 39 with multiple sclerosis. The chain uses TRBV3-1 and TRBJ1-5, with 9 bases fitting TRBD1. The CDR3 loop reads CASSGQGNSNQPQNF. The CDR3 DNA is TGTGCCAGCAGCGGACAGGGGAATAGCAATCAGCCCCAGAATTTT. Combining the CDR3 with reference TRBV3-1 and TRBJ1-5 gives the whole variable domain DTAVSQTPKYLVTQMGNDKSIKCEQNLGHDTMYWYKQDSKKFLKIMFSYNNKELIINETVPNRFSPKSPDKAHLNLHINSLELGDSAVYFCASSGQGNSNQPQNFGDGTRLSIL.